Listed here are 2 T cell receptor beta chains from one sample, sequenced in a study of cytomegalovirus exposure and HLA in healthy donors. The PCR ran on 60 Vbeta and 13 Jbeta primers. Here immunoSEQ multiplex PCR was the method, and the copy in TCRdb shows in-frame clones only, minus some. The table includes some 150,000 clones, 64% detected once. Material for sequencing was PBMCs. The receptors derive from a woman aged 25 to 39 in good health and CMV-seropositive.

As concerns this clone: Additional DNA sequences in this sample encode the identical CDR3. The chain couples TRBV5-1 to TRBJ2-7; 10 nucleotides agree with TRBD1. CDR1 is SGHRS and CDR2 is YFSETQ in the germline V gene. Trimming took 2 bases from V and 2 from J; bases not matched to a gene: 1. The CDR3 covers 14 residues. The CDR3 region has the DNA TGCGCCAGCAGCTTCGGGACAGGGGCCTACGAGCAGTACTTC. This translates into CASSFGTGAYEQYF.

This clone was seen once. The chain is built from TRBV9 and TRBJ1-6; TRBD1 might be the D (5 bases). Germline values: CDR1 SGDLS, CDR2 YYNGEE. The CDR3 consists of 14 residues. Trimming cost V 7 bases and J 5 bases, with 13 bases left between them. The CDR3 coding sequence is TGTGCCAGCGGGGGGACGGTCCATAATTCACCCCTCCACTTT. Residues: CASGGTVHNSPLHF.